What follows describes a single TCR beta chain. This sample was included in a study of blood T cell repertoires in COVID-19. The overall study: Sites in the United States, Italy and Spain provided acute and convalescent COVID-19 samples.

Participants spanned ages 18 to 89 years and resided in over 20 US areas. Cohort 3 donors counted as recovered after two negative PCRs, clearance, or resolved symptoms. J was trimmed by 4 bases and V by 6 bases; bases with no gene match: 8. This CDR3 has 14 residues. In germline, CDR1 is MDHEN, CDR2 SYDVKM. Sequencing used immunoSEQ multiplex PCR; TCRdb keeps in-frame clones, though not all of them. Of roughly 250,000 clones in the sample, more than 70% are singletons; the top ten hold roughly 1.9%. The sequenced sample consisted of PBMCs or T cells enriched from blood (not recorded which). The chain joins TRBV28 to TRBJ2-5; 7 bases map to TRBD2. The clonotype was recovered from a woman aged 45-60 years who had recovered from COVID-19. CDR3 sequence reads: CASSPRTRRETQYF. CDR3 in DNA: TGTGCCAGCAGCCCTCGGACTAGGCGAGAGACCCAGTACTTC. The full variable domain, completed using reference TRBV28 and TRBJ2-5, is DVKVTQSSRYLVKRTGEKVFLECVQDMDHENMFWYRQDPGLGLRLIYFSYDVKMKEKGDIPEGYSVSREKKERFSLILESASTNQTSMYLCASSPRTRRETQYFGPGTRLLVL.